This entry concerns a single T cell receptor (beta chain). Authors' processing steps: The assay estimated nucleated cells by amplifying reference gene primers. The assay was immunoSEQ multiplex PCR, and TCRdb's table has in-frame clones only and misses some. From that table come the V and J calls and clone size; the DNA was used to work out D and trimming. The sample has approximately 360,000 clones; roughly 90% are singletons. This CDR3 has 16 amino acids. The germline V gene encodes CDR1 SGHDN and CDR2 FVKESK. The J segment lost 8 bases and the V segment lost 6 bases, leaving 10 bases of the junction unmatched. The sample is drawn from a study of blood T cell repertoires in COVID-19.

Sequencing was carried out using PBMCs or T cells enriched from blood (not recorded which). This receptor was obtained from a woman aged 25 to 39 with acute COVID-19. The chain is built from TRBV14 and TRBJ2-2, with 12 bases aligning to TRBD2. CDR3 sequence (DNA): TGTGCCAGCAGTCAAAACCGACTAGCGGGGGCTGGGGAGCTGTTTTTT. Translated: CASSQNRLAGAGELFF. The variable domain in full, completed from reference TRBV14 and TRBJ2-2, reads EAGVTQFPSHSVIEKGQTVTLRCDPISGHDNLYWYRRVMGKEIKFLLHFVKESKQDESGMPNNRFLAERTGGTYSTLKVQPAELEDSGVYFCASSQNRLAGAGELFFGEGSRLTVL.